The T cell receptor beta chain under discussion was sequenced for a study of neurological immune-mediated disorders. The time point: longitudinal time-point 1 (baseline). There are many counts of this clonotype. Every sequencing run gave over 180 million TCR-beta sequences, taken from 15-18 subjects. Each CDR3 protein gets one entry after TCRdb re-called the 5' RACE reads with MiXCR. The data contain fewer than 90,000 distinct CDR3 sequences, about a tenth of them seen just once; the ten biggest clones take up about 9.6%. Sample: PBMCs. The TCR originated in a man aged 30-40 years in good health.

CDR3 bases: TGTGCCAGCAGCCATCGGGGATTAAATGAAAAACTGTTTTTT. It translates to CASSHRGLNEKLFF. V is TRBV14 and J is TRBJ1-4; D unclear. This CDR3 is 14 amino acids long. Trimming took off 3 bases at V and 5 bases at J, with 10 bases between the two ends. Germline V gene data show CDR1 as SGHDN and CDR2 as FVKESK.